This T cell receptor (beta chain) was recovered during a study of PD-L1 blockade in urothelial cancer. In the study overall: Patients started atezolizumab in the mid-2010s, 1,200 mg intravenously every 3 weeks. Patients' histories included 0 to 3 prior chemotherapy regimens.

This table comes from immunoSEQ multiplex PCR, and its TCRdb copy is limited to in-frame clones, with some not included. The table includes 80,000 to 130,000 clones, about 90% detected once. Per germline, CDR1 MDHEN and CDR2 SYDVKM. The V segment lost 1 base and the J segment 5 bases; nucleotides outside the gene matches: 5. The CDR3 has 16 residues. The sequencing used PBMCs, collected around atezolizumab (anti-PD-L1) treatment. The receptor's source is a woman over 75 with urothelial cancer. The V and J genes are TRBV28 and TRBJ2-3, with 11 bases fitting TRBD1. CDR3 in amino acids: CASSLSGTGGQDTQYF. The CDR3 nucleotides read TGTGCCAGCAGTTTATCCGGGACAGGGGGACAAGATACGCAGTATTTT.